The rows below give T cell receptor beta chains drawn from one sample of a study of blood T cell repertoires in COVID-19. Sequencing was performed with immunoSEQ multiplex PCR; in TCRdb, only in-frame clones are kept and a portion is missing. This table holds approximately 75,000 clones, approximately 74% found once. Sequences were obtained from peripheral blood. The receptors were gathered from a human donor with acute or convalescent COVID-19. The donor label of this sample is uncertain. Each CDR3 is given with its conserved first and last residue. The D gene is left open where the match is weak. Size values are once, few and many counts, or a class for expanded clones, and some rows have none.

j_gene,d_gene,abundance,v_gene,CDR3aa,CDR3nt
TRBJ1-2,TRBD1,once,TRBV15,CATSRGGQANYGYTF,TGTGCCACCAGCAGGGGAGGACAGGCTAACTATGGCTACACCTTC
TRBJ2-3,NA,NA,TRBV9,CASNSGSTDTQYF,TGTGCCAGCAACTCGGGAAGCACAGATACGCAGTATTTT
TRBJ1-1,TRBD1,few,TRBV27,CASSQGQVGFTEAFF,TGTGCCAGCAGTCAAGGACAGGTTGGATTCACTGAAGCTTTCTTT
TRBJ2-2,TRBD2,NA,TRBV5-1,CASSSAGLAGSLGELFF,TGCGCCAGCAGCTCCGCCGGACTAGCGGGGAGCTTGGGGGAGCTGTTTTTT
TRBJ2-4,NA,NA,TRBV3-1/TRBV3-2,CASSQDNRNIQYF,TGTGCCAGCAGCCAAGATAACAGAAACATTCAGTACTTC
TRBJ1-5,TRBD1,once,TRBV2,CASNPTGVGPQHF,TGTGCCAGCAATCCGACAGGGGTAGGGCCCCAGCATTTT
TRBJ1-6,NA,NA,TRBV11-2,CASSLGRGYNSPLHF,TGTGCCAGCAGCTTAGGTCGGGGGTATAATTCACCCCTCCACTTT
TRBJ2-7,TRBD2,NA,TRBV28,CASSSRGLADYEQYF,TGTGCCAGCAGTTCCCGGGGACTAGCGGATTACGAGCAGTACTTC
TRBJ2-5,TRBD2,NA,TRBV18,CASSRGTSGKETQYF,TGTGCTAGCTCCCGGGGGACTAGCGGGAAAGAGACCCAGTACTTC
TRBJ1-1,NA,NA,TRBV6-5,CASSQGSPPYGEAFF,TGTGCCAGCAGCCAGGGGTCCCCTCCATATGGTGAAGCTTTCTTT
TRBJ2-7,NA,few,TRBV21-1,CASNTNRGNSHLGLYEQYF,TGTGCCAGCAACACAAACCGGGGAAACAGCCACCTTGGGTTATACGAGCAGTACTTC
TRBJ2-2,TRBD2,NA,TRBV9,CASSAGLASRTNTGELFF,TGTGCCAGCAGCGCGGGACTAGCGTCCCGAACGAACACCGGGGAGCTGTTTTTT
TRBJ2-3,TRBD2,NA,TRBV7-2,CASSTGLAGGLDTQYF,TGTGCCAGCAGCACCGGACTAGCGGGGGGGCTAGATACGCAGTATTTT
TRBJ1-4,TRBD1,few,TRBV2,CATGQGGGSNEKLFF,TGTGCCACCGGACAGGGGGGGGGATCTAATGAAAAACTGTTTTTT
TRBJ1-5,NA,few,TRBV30,CALGRDTNQPQHF,TGTGCCCTGGGCCGGGACACCAATCAGCCCCAGCATTTT
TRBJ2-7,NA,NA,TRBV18,CASSLGTASYEQYF,TGTGCCAGCTCACTCGGGACTGCATCCTACGAGCAGTACTTC
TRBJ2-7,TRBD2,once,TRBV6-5,CASSYSGTSGSWNF,TGTGCCAGCAGTTACTCGGGGACTAGCGGGAGTTGGAACTTC
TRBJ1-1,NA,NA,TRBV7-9,CASSYMNTEAFF,TGTGCCAGCAGCTACATGAACACTGAAGCTTTCTTT
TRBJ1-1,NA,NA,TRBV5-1,CASSLGAKNTEAFF,TGCGCCAGCAGCTTGGGGGCAAAGAACACTGAAGCTTTCTTT
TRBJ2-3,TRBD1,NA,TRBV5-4,CASSFPGQGIADTQYF,TGTGCCAGCAGCTTTCCGGGACAGGGGATAGCAGATACGCAGTATTTT
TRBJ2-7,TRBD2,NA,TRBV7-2,CASRHPSGTYEQYF,TGTGCCAGCAGACATCCTAGCGGGACCTACGAGCAGTACTTC
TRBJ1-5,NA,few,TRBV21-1,CASSNPDKPNQPQHF,TGTGCCAGCAGCAACCCGGACAAGCCCAATCAGCCCCAGCATTTT
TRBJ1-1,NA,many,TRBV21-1,CASSKDRVGEAFF,TGTGCCAGCAGCAAGGACAGGGTGGGTGAAGCTTTCTTT
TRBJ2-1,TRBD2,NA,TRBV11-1,CASSLVRAGGKQFF,TGTGCCAGCAGCTTAGTTCGAGCGGGGGGGAAGCAGTTCTTC
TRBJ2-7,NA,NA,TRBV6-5,CASSYAPGAAYEQYF,TGTGCCAGCAGTTACGCGCCGGGAGCTGCCTACGAGCAGTACTTC
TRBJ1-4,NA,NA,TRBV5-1,CASSLGGGPNEKLFF,TGCGCCAGCAGCTTGGGAGGGGGACCAAATGAAAAACTGTTTTTT
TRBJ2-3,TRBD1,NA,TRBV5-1,CASSWGQGGGTDTQYF,TGCGCCAGCAGCTGGGGACAGGGAGGGGGCACAGATACGCAGTATTTT
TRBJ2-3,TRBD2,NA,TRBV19,CASSMYGTSGITDTQYF,TGTGCCAGTAGTATGTACGGGACTAGCGGGATCACAGATACGCAGTATTTT
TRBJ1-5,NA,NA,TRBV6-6,CASSYLDNQPQHF,TGTGCCAGCAGTTACCTAGATAATCAGCCCCAGCATTTT
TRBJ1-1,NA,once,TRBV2,CASRGEVTEAFF,TGTGCCAGCAGGGGGGAGGTTACCGAAGCTTTCTTT
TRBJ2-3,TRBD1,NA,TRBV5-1,CASSPGTGRVTDTQYF,TGCGCCAGCAGCCCTGGGACAGGGAGGGTCACAGATACGCAGTATTTT
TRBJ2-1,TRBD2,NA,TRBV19,CASTPGLAGENNEQFF,TGTGCCAGTACCCCGGGACTAGCGGGAGAGAACAATGAGCAGTTCTTC
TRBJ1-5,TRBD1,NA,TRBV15,CATSREQGGSQPQHF,TGTGCCACCAGCAGAGAACAGGGGGGGTCTCAGCCCCAGCATTTT
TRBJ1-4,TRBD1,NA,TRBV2,CASSEGPTGRGEKLFF,TGTGCCAGCAGTGAAGGTCCGACAGGGCGGGGTGAAAAACTGTTTTTT
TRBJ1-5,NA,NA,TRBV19,CASSIWGRQGDSNQPQHF,TGTGCCAGTAGTATATGGGGCAGGCAAGGGGATAGCAATCAGCCCCAGCATTTT
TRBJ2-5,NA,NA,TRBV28,CASSLAGLETQYF,TGTGCCAGCAGTTTAGCAGGGTTAGAGACCCAGTACTTC
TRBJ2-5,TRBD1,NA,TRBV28,CASSLAGTGGQETQYF,TGTGCCAGCAGTTTAGCCGGGACAGGGGGTCAAGAGACCCAGTACTTC
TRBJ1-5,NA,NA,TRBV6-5,CASKGPGISNQPQHF,TGTGCCAGCAAGGGCCCAGGGATAAGCAATCAGCCCCAGCATTTT
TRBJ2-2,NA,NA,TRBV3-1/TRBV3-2,CASSQAAGQEGELFF,TGTGCCAGCAGCCAAGCAGCAGGGCAGGAAGGGGAGCTGTTTTTT
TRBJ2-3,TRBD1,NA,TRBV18,CASSSTPGQGTDTQYF,TGTGCCAGCTCATCTACCCCGGGACAGGGAACAGATACGCAGTATTTT
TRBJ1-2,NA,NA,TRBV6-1,CASSEAGGYGYTF,TGTGCCAGCAGTGAAGCAGGGGGCTATGGCTACACCTTC
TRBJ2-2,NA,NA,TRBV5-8,CASSRDFTGELFF,TGTGCCAGCAGCCGGGACTTCACCGGGGAGCTGTTTTTT
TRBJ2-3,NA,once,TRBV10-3,CAISAAKEDTQYF,TGTGCCATCAGTGCTGCTAAAGAGGATACGCAGTATTTT
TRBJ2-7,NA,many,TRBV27,CASRPSGSRRYEQYF,TGTGCCAGCAGGCCATCCGGGTCGCGTAGATACGAGCAGTACTTC
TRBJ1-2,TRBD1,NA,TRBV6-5,CASRETGEYGYTF,TGTGCCAGCAGGGAGACAGGGGAGTATGGCTACACCTTC
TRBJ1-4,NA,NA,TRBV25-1,CASSGLPSMEKLFF,TGTGCCAGCAGTGGTCTCCCTAGTATGGAAAAACTGTTTTTT
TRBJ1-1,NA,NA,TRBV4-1,CASSQEVGQREAFF,TGCGCCAGCAGCCAAGAAGTTGGTCAGCGCGAAGCTTTCTTT
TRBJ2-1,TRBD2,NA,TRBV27,CASRPRTSGPNEQFF,TGTGCCAGCAGACCACGGACTAGCGGGCCCAATGAGCAGTTCTTC
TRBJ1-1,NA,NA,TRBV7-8,CASIPREVTKNTEAFF,TGTGCCAGCATCCCCCGTGAGGTCACAAAGAACACTGAAGCTTTCTTT
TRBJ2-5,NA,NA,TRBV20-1,CSASEPFGSQETQYF,TGCAGTGCTAGTGAGCCCTTCGGGAGTCAGGAGACCCAGTACTTC
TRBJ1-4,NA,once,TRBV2,CASAGRATNEKLFF,TGTGCCAGCGCCGGGAGGGCAACTAATGAAAAACTGTTTTTT
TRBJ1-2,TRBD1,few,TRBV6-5,CASSAGDSEYGYTF,TGTGCCAGCAGCGCCGGGGACAGTGAGTATGGCTACACCTTC
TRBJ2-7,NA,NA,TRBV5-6,CASSLGTTLSHEQYF,TGTGCCAGCAGCTTGGGCACTACCCTGTCCCACGAGCAGTACTTC
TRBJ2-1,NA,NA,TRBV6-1,CASSDWGSSYNEQFF,TGTGCCAGCAGTGATTGGGGCAGCTCCTACAATGAGCAGTTCTTC
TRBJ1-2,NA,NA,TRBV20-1,CSANRVGGYTF,TGCAGTGCTAACAGGGTTGGTGGCTACACCTTC